These T cell receptor beta chains were read from a single sample in a study of neurological immune-mediated disorders. MiXCR was run by TCRdb on the 5' RACE reads, yielding one entry per CDR3 protein. The data show about 120,000 distinct CDR3 sequences, approximately 3.2% seen once. The material sequenced was PBMCs. The receptors stem from a woman in her twenties or thirties with multiple sclerosis. Each CDR3 is given with its conserved first and last residue. Fields, in order: V gene, J gene, clone size, D gene, CDR3 DNA, CDR3 protein. The D gene is left open where the match is weak. The size entry is marked missing in some rows and otherwise reads once, few, many or a size class.

TRBV20-1	TRBJ2-7	.	.	TGCAGTGCTAGAGGCCAGGCCAGAAGCGAGCAGTACTTC	CSARGQARSEQYF
TRBV20-1	TRBJ2-5	many	TRBD2	TGCAGTGCTAGACCTCTAGCGGGAGTCGGAGAGACCCAGTACTTC	CSARPLAGVGETQYF
TRBV18	TRBJ2-1	many	TRBD1	TGTGCCAGCTCACGCGGACAGGCCAATGAGCAGTTCTTC	CASSRGQANEQFF
TRBV20-1	TRBJ1-2	many	.	TGCAGTGCTAGACCCCCTTCTATTGACCCGGGGCCAACCGCTTATGGCTACACCTTC	CSARPPSIDPGPTAYGYTF
TRBV6-5	TRBJ2-5	many	.	TGTGCCAGCAGTTCTCCGCGTGTAGGCCAAGAGACCCAGTACTTC	CASSSPRVGQETQYF
TRBV30	TRBJ2-3	.	.	TGTGCCTGGAGCGGTACTAGCCTCACAGATACGCAGTATTTT	CAWSGTSLTDTQYF
TRBV19	TRBJ2-6	many	.	TGTGCCAGTAGTGCAGGTGCTGGGGCCAACGTCCTGACTTTC	CASSAGAGANVLTF
TRBV10-2	TRBJ1-2	few	.	TGCGCCAGCAGTGCCTCAGGGAGCTATGGCTACACCTTC	CASSASGSYGYTF
TRBV5-6	TRBJ2-2	.	.	TGTGCCAGCAGCTTGGACCTCGGAAAGGGTCGCGGGGAGCTGTTTTTT	CASSLDLGKGRGELFF
TRBV6-5	TRBJ2-2	many	.	TGTGCCAGCAGGGACGGGGCCGGGGAGCTGTTTTTT	CASRDGAGELFF
TRBV18	TRBJ2-7	many	TRBD1	TGTGCCAGCTCAGGGGACAGTCTCATAGGCGAGCAGTACTTC	CASSGDSLIGEQYF
TRBV5-6	TRBJ2-3	many	TRBD1	TGTGCCAGCAGCGAATATCTCATACAGGGGAGAGGAACAGATACGCAGTATTTT	CASSEYLIQGRGTDTQYF
TRBV6-5	TRBJ1-2	many	.	TGTGCCAGCAGTCAAATTGGGTATGGCTACACCTTC	CASSQIGYGYTF
TRBV10-1	TRBJ1-1	many	.	TGCGCCAGCAGTGTCGGCATGAACACTGAAGCTTTCTTT	CASSVGMNTEAFF
TRBV15	TRBJ1-5	many	.	TGTGCCACCAGCCCCAGGGCGGAACAGCCCCAGCATTTT	CATSPRAEQPQHF
TRBV7-2	TRBJ1-1	many	TRBD1	TGTGCCAGCAGCCACAGGGGGCCCGCAATGAGCTTGTTCTTT	CASSHRGPAMSLFF
TRBV10-2	TRBJ1-4	few	TRBD1	TGCGCCAGCAGTGTGGGACAGGGGATCGCTAATGAAAAACTGTTTTTT	CASSVGQGIANEKLFF
TRBV5-1	TRBJ1-1	many	TRBD1	TGCGCCAGCAGCCCGACAGGGGACACTGAAGCTTTCTTT	CASSPTGDTEAFF
TRBV25-1	TRBJ1-2	many	.	TGTGCCAGCAGTGAAAATGGGCCGAGTGGCGGCTACACCTTC	CASSENGPSGGYTF
TRBV3-1	TRBJ1-2	many	TRBD1	TGTGCCAGCTACGGGGACAGGGGGCGACGAACTTATGGCTACACCTTC	CASYGDRGRRTYGYTF
TRBV5-1	TRBJ2-3	many	.	TGCGCCAGCAGCTTGGGACAGCAAACAGATACGCAGTATTTT	CASSLGQQTDTQYF
TRBV20-1	TRBJ2-3	many	TRBD2	TGCAGTGCTAGAATTAGCGGGAGGGGCTATGTAACGCAGTATTTT	CSARISGRGYVTQYF
TRBV6-5	TRBJ1-1	many	TRBD1	TGTGCCACCGTCCGCGCAGGGGGCGCGGGCACTGAAGCTTTCTTT	CATVRAGGAGTEAFF
TRBV7-9	TRBJ1-2	many	TRBD1	TGTGCCAGCAGGGGACAGGGTGACTATGGCTACACCTTC	CASRGQGDYGYTF
TRBV7-2	TRBJ1-1	many	TRBD1	TGTGCCAGCAGCTTAGTTGGTACAGGGGGCGGCACTGAAGCTTTCTTT	CASSLVGTGGGTEAFF
TRBV6-2/TRBV6-3	TRBJ2-1	many	TRBD2	TGTGCCAGCAGACCAGGGGGAGCGGGAGGAATCAATGAGCAGTTCTTC	CASRPGGAGGINEQFF
TRBV20-1	TRBJ1-2	.	.	TGCAGTGCTAGACAGGATTGGGTGGGCTATGGCTACACCTTC	CSARQDWVGYGYTF
TRBV9	TRBJ1-1	many	TRBD1	TGTGCCAGCAGCGATACAGGGGACACTGAAGCTTTCTTT	CASSDTGDTEAFF
TRBV6-1	TRBJ1-1	many	TRBD1	TGTGCCAGCAGGGGGACAGACAACACTGAAGCTTTCTTT	CASRGTDNTEAFF
TRBV20-1	TRBJ1-1	many	.	TGCAGTGCTAGACACCGTGAGGACACTGAAGCTTTCTTT	CSARHREDTEAFF
TRBV20-1	TRBJ2-7	many	TRBD1	TGCAGTGCTACCGGGACAGGGATATACGAGCAGTACTTC	CSATGTGIYEQYF
TRBV11-2	TRBJ2-5	many	.	TGTGCCAGCAGTCACACCTTTCCGGAGACCCAGTACTTC	CASSHTFPETQYF
TRBV5-1	TRBJ2-2	many	TRBD1	TGCGCCAGCAGCTCCGGGACAGGGACCGGGGAGCTGTTTTTT	CASSSGTGTGELFF
TRBV5-6	TRBJ2-5	many	TRBD1	TGTGCCAGCAGCCCGACTTCAGGGGGCTGGGAATCCCAAGAGACCCAGTACTTC	CASSPTSGGWESQETQYF
TRBV27	TRBJ1-1	many	.	TGTGCCAGCAGTTTATCAAACTTTATGAACACTGAAGCTTTCTTT	CASSLSNFMNTEAFF
TRBV7-6	TRBJ2-7	many	.	TGTGCCAGCAGCCCGGGCCCTATCTACGAGCAGTACTTC	CASSPGPIYEQYF
TRBV20-1	TRBJ1-3	many	.	TGCAGCGCGATGGCAGATGGAAACACCATATATTTT	CSAMADGNTIYF
TRBV11-2	TRBJ2-2	many	TRBD1	TGTGCCAGCAGCTGGGACAGTACCACCGGGGAGCTGTTTTTT	CASSWDSTTGELFF
TRBV28	TRBJ2-1	many	.	TGTGCCAGCAGTTTAGGAGGGGAGCAGTTCTTC	CASSLGGEQFF
TRBV2	TRBJ2-3	many	.	TGTGCCAGCAGTGATACCCCTGAAAGCACAGATACGCAGTATTTT	CASSDTPESTDTQYF
TRBV20-1	TRBJ1-1	many	.	TGCAGTGCTAGAGTACCCCTACGGGGTGAAGCTTTCTTT	CSARVPLRGEAFF
TRBV7-6	TRBJ2-7	many	TRBD2	TGTGCCAGCAGCTTAGAGGGACTAGCGGGGGGTGGAAACGAGCAGTACTTC	CASSLEGLAGGGNEQYF
TRBV24-1	TRBJ2-1	many	.	TGTGCCACCAGTGATCTAGGAGACAGTGATGAGCAGTTCTTC	CATSDLGDSDEQFF
TRBV5-8	TRBJ2-3	many	.	TGTGCCAGCAGCCCCCCCCCGGGGAACACAGATACGCAGTATTTT	CASSPPPGNTDTQYF
TRBV20-1	TRBJ1-1	once	.	TGCAGTGATAGAGATACAAGCGGCACTGAAGCTTTCTTT	CSDRDTSGTEAFF
TRBV9	TRBJ2-1	many	.	TGTGCCAGCAGCGCCCGACCCGACCAGTCCTACAATGAGCAGTTCTTC	CASSARPDQSYNEQFF
TRBV4-3	TRBJ1-4	few	.	TGCGCCAGCAGCCAAGATTTTACAGGAGCTAGGGAAAAACTGTTTTTT	CASSQDFTGAREKLFF
TRBV4-2	TRBJ2-1	.	TRBD2	TGTGCCAGCAGCCAAGGCGGGAGGGGCGACAATGAGCAGTTCTTC	CASSQGGRGDNEQFF
TRBV29-1	TRBJ1-1	many	.	TGCAGCGTTGCGCAGTCGGGAGGTGAAGCTTTCTTT	CSVAQSGGEAFF
TRBV6-5	TRBJ1-3	many	TRBD1	TGTGCCAGCAGTTACTCCGGGACAGGGGTTGGAAACACCATATATTTT	CASSYSGTGVGNTIYF
TRBV5-6	TRBJ2-7	many	.	TGTGCCAGCAGCTTAGGGACAACGTACGAGCAGTACTTC	CASSLGTTYEQYF
TRBV5-4	TRBJ2-7	many	.	TGTGCCAGCAGCTTGGGGCCCGGGGGCGAGCAGTACTTC	CASSLGPGGEQYF
TRBV20-1	TRBJ2-7	many	.	TGCAGTGCTAGCGAGGCCCTCTCCTACGAGCAGTACTTC	CSASEALSYEQYF
TRBV19	TRBJ2-1	many	TRBD1	TGTGCCAGTAGTCCCGGGACAGGGGGATACAATGAGCAGTTCTTC	CASSPGTGGYNEQFF